These 31 T cell receptor beta chains came from one sample sequenced in a study of cytomegalovirus exposure and HLA in healthy donors. PCR primers comprised 60 Vbeta and 13 Jbeta primers. Assay used: immunoSEQ multiplex PCR; TCRdb lists only in-frame clones, some missing. Among 100,000 to 150,000 clones listed, approximately 82% were seen once. Sequenced input: PBMCs. These receptors all stem from a boy under 10 years old in good health and CMV-seronegative.

The chain links TRBV11-3 to TRBJ2-5; a possible D gene is TRBD2 (5 bases). The tail of the sequence fits TRBJ2-7 better, so the J call may be wrong. The germline gives CDR1 SGHNT, CDR2 YENEEA. There are 13 residues in the CDR3. CDR3 DNA sequence: TGTGCCAGCAGTCGTGACTATTTCTACGAGCAGTACTTC. This sequence encodes CASSRDYFYEQYF.

The chain has TRBV28 and TRBJ1-2, with no clear D. This CDR3 spans 13 amino acids. Trimming removed 2 bases at V and 2 bases at J, with 6 bases between. The germline V gene encodes CDR1 MDHEN and CDR2 SYDVKM. This CDR3 reads CASSLAENYGYTF. Here the CDR3 DNA reads TGTGCCAGCAGTTTAGCGGAAAACTATGGCTACACCTTC.

V and J are TRBV30 and TRBJ2-1, with 11 nucleotides matching TRBD1. Germline CDR1 is GTSNPN and CDR2 is SVGIG (reference sequence). V lost 3 bases to trimming and J lost 5 bases; unmatched junction nucleotides: 0. The CDR3 consists of 13 residues. The DNA of the CDR3 is TGTGCCTGGAGGGGACAGGGGGACAATGAGCAGTTCTTC. This codes for CAWRGQGDNEQFF.

The chain combines TRBV13 with TRBJ2-3; the match to TRBD2 covers 10 bases. The V gene end was trimmed by 0 bases and the J gene end by 2 bases; junction bases not matched to a gene: 5. The CDR3 totals 17 residues. CDR1 PRHDT and CDR2 FYEKMQ come from the germline V gene (reference sequence). CDR3 sequence (DNA): TGTGCCAGCAGCTTAGGCCTAGCGGGAGCCTCCACAGATACGCAGTATTTT. Translated, it gives CASSLGLAGASTDTQYF.

The V gene is TRBV2, the J gene TRBJ1-1, with a weak D call TRBD1 (5 bases). V lost 3 bases to trimming and J lost 5 bases, with 16 bases between them. Germline V gene lookup returns CDR1 SNHLY and CDR2 FYNNEI. The CDR3 has 15 amino acids. CDR3 bases: TGTGCCAGCAGTGACTGGGGGGGAGGGAGGACTGAAGCTTTCTTT. Protein product: CASSDWGGGRTEAFF.

This sequence joins TRBV7-9 and TRBJ2-4; maybe TRBD2 (6 bases). Per germline, CDR1 SEHNR and CDR2 FQNEAQ (reference sequence). Trimming shortened V by 3 bases and J by 9 bases, and 18 bases separated the two germline ends. This CDR3 spans 15 amino acids. The CDR3 nucleotides are TGTGCCAGCAGCTTTGGGCGGCGGGATCTGGGCATTCAGTACTTC. Translating gives CASSFGRRDLGIQYF. The variable domain in full, with the rest retrieved from reference TRBV7-9 and TRBJ2-4, is DTGVSQNPRHKITKRGQNVTFRCDPISEHNRLYWYRQTLGQGPEFLTYFQNEAQLEKSRLLSDRFSAERPKGSFSTLEIQRTEQGDSAMYLCASSFGRRDLGIQYFGAGTRLSVL.

The chain couples TRBV18 to TRBJ1-1; the match to TRBD1 covers 8 bases. The CDR3 covers 16 residues. Trimming at V came to 0 bases and at J to 1 base, leaving 4 bases not matched to a gene. Per the germline V gene, CDR1 is KGHSH and CDR2 is LQKENI. The CDR3: CASSPPSGGRNTEAFF. CDR3 nucleotide sequence: TGTGCCAGCTCACCACCGTCAGGGGGCAGGAACACTGAAGCTTTCTTT.

The chain recombines TRBV7-9 with TRBJ2-1; D remains ambiguous. CDR1 is SEHNR, CDR2 FQNEAQ, per germline (reference sequence). The CDR3 spans 10 residues. Trimming left V 3 bases short and J 9 bases short, with 3 bases between. In nucleotides, the CDR3 is TGTGCCAGCAGCTTGAGTGAGCAGTTCTTC. The encoded protein is CASSLSEQFF.

The chain links TRBV18 to TRBJ2-7; D might be TRBD1 (5 bases). The CDR3 spans 14 residues. V gave up 3 bases and J gave up 6 bases, with 15 bases separating them. Germline assignment: CDR1 KGHSH and CDR2 LQKENI. This chain's CDR3 is CASSPDLGQSEQYV. For the CDR3, the DNA is TGTGCCAGCTCACCGGATTTAGGACAATCCGAGCAGTACGTC.

The chain is built from TRBV29-1 and TRBJ1-2; 8 bases fit TRBD1. J was trimmed by 5 bases and V by 7 bases; bases with no gene match: 9. Germline CDR1 SQVTM, CDR2 ANQGSEA. The CDR3 runs 13 residues. This CDR3 is CSGRQGSRYGYTF. Here the CDR3 DNA reads TGCAGCGGAAGACAGGGGTCTCGGTATGGCTACACCTTC.

This clone was counted between two and nine times. V gene TRBV6-4 combines with J gene TRBJ2-3; possible D gene TRBD2, 7 bases. The CDR3 length is 16 residues. Germline loops: CDR1 MRHNA, CDR2 SNTAGT. Trimming took off 0 bases at V and 1 base at J, with 11 bases between the two ends. The CDR3 protein is CASSDSRGAGTDTQYF. The CDR3 DNA follows: TGTGCCAGCAGTGACTCCCGGGGGGCTGGCACAGATACGCAGTATTTT.

V and J are TRBV10-3 and TRBJ2-5; 12 positions agree with TRBD1. The germline gives CDR1 ENHRY, CDR2 SYGVKD. Trimming cost V 10 bases and J 1 base; bases outside gene matches: 10. The CDR3 has 16 amino acids. The CDR3 DNA reads as TGTGCCACACATCGGGACAGGGGGCCCGGCCAAGAGACCCAGTACTTC. Protein: CATHRDRGPGQETQYF.

The chain couples TRBV9 to TRBJ2-3, with D tentatively TRBD2 (7 bases). V shed 3 bases and J shed 2 bases, with 13 bases lying between them. The CDR3 runs to 15 residues. Germline CDR1 reads SGDLS; CDR2 reads YYNGEE. CDR3 amino acids: CASSAIGGPTDTQYF. The CDR3 nucleotides are TGTGCCAGCAGCGCAATCGGGGGGCCCACAGATACGCAGTATTTT.

This sequence joins TRBV28 and TRBJ2-1; the D gene is possibly TRBD1 (7 bases). CDR1 is MDHEN and CDR2 is SYDVKM in the germline V gene. V lost 6 bases and J 4 bases, leaving 13 bases between the germline ends. The CDR3 sequence is 14 residues long. DNA for the CDR3: TGTGCCAGCAGACCGACAGGGAGGTACAATGAGCAGTTCTTC. Its translation: CASRPTGRYNEQFF. The variable domain in full, completed from reference TRBV28 and TRBJ2-1, reads DVKVTQSSRYLVKRTGEKVFLECVQDMDHENMFWYRQDPGLGLRLIYFSYDVKMKEKGDIPEGYSVSREKKERFSLILESASTNQTSMYLCASRPTGRYNEQFFGPGTRLTVL.

In its sample, this clone was seen once. The rearrangement uses TRBV6-5 and TRBJ1-2, with TRBD1 identical over 10 bases. Unmatched junction bases numbered 6, after V lost 6 bases and J lost 8 bases. The CDR3 extends over 13 amino acids. Germline V CDR1 and CDR2: MNHEY, SVGAGI. CDR3 region: CASRRQGAGGYTF. DNA of the CDR3: TGTGCCAGCAGACGACAGGGGGCCGGCGGCTACACCTTC.

This chain links TRBV11-2 with TRBJ2-1; no definite D call. Germline CDR1 is SGHAT and CDR2 is FQNNGV. There are 17 residues in the CDR3. Trimming shortened V by 5 bases and J by 10 bases, and 27 bases separated the two germline ends. The CDR3 here is CASSPGLGLENSLEQFF. Here the CDR3 DNA reads TGTGCCAGCAGCCCTGGTCTAGGTTTGGAGAATTCATTGGAGCAGTTCTTC.

The chain couples TRBV7-9 to TRBJ2-3, with 10 bases that match TRBD1. The CDR3 extends over 16 amino acids. In germline, CDR1 is SEHNR, CDR2 FQNEAQ (reference sequence). The junction had 8 bases not matched to a gene; V was cut back by 5 bases and J by 3 bases. The CDR3 is CASSDGTGALTDTQYF. The CDR3 nucleotides read TGTGCCAGCAGCGACGGGACAGGGGCCTTAACAGATACGCAGTATTTT.

V and J are TRBV7-9 and TRBJ1-6, with D tentatively TRBD1 (5 bases). CDR1 and CDR2 (germline): SEHNR, FQNEAQ (reference sequence). The CDR3 runs 16 residues. V lost 5 bases and J 10 bases, leaving 21 bases between the germline ends. The CDR3 loop reads CASSTHTNRFRSPLHF. CDR3 DNA: TGTGCCAGCAGCACCCACACTAACAGGTTTCGGTCACCCCTCCACTTT.

This clone has only a few counts. The rearrangement joins TRBV10-3 to TRBJ2-2, with 7 bases fitting TRBD2. CDR1 and CDR2 (germline): ENHRY, SYGVKD. The CDR3 runs to 14 residues. V shed 2 bases, J shed 7 bases, and the junction held 4 bases outside the gene matches. CDR3: CAISEGEGIGELFF. For the CDR3, the DNA is TGTGCCATCAGTGAGGGGGAGGGAATCGGGGAGCTGTTTTTT.

The chain links TRBV12-5 to TRBJ1-5; weak D call: TRBD1 (6 bases). Trimming removed 0 bases at V and 3 bases at J, with 12 bases between. This CDR3 region has 16 residues. The germline V gene encodes CDR1 LGHNT and CDR2 FRNRAP. The CDR3 DNA follows: TGTGCTAGTGGTTTGGTACAAGGGGACAACAATCAGCCCCAGCATTTT. It yields the protein CASGLVQGDNNQPQHF.

In the case of this clone: This same CDR3 is encoded by further DNA sequences in the sample. The chain combines TRBV4-2 with TRBJ1-6; D is ambiguous. CDR1 is LGHNA, CDR2 YNFKEQ, per germline. There are 15 residues in the CDR3. The V and J ends lost 0 bases and 14 bases respectively, with 17 bases between them. For the CDR3, the DNA is TGTGCCAGCAGCCAAGATTCGACCCCCACAGCATCCCTCCACTTT. Encoded protein: CASSQDSTPTASLHF.

The genes are TRBV7-3 and TRBJ2-3; 9 bases match TRBD2. J was trimmed by 3 bases and V by 3 bases; bases with no gene match: 1. Germline CDR1 reads SGHTA; CDR2 reads FQGTGA. The length of the CDR3 is 14 residues. CDR3 nucleotide sequence: TGTGCCAGCAGCTTTAGCGGGGGAACAGATACGCAGTATTTT. As protein: CASSFSGGTDTQYF.

This chain uses TRBV5-6 with TRBJ1-4; TRBD1 is a possible D gene (5 bases). Trimming stripped 7 bases from V and 6 bases from J, with 16 bases between. Per the germline V gene, CDR1 is SGHDT and CDR2 is YYEEEE. This CDR3 region has 14 residues. The CDR3 is CASRTWGGDEKLFF. CDR3 coding DNA: TGTGCCAGCCGTACATGGGGAGGGGATGAAAAACTGTTTTTT.

The chain recombines TRBV27 with TRBJ1-2; TRBD1 is a possible D gene (6 bases). The V end lost 1 base, the J end lost 7 bases, and 19 bases lay between the germline ends. The CDR3 contains 16 residues. Looked up from germline, CDR1 is MNHEY and CDR2 is SMNVEV (reference sequence). CDR3 nucleotide sequence: TGTGCCAGCAGTTTATTGTCGGCGGGGGCGCTCCGTGGCTACACCTTC. It is translated as CASSLLSAGALRGYTF.

Written as DNA, the CDR3 is TGCGCCAGCAGCCGGGACAGGGTGATGGGTGAAGCTTTCTTT. Translating it yields CASSRDRVMGEAFF. This chain connects TRBV5-1 to TRBJ1-1, with 9 bases lining up with TRBD1. The length of the CDR3 is 14 residues. V was pared by 4 bases and J by 7 bases, with 8 bases of the junction left unmatched. CDR1 SGHRS and CDR2 YFSETQ come from the germline V gene.

The chain recombines TRBV4-1 with TRBJ1-2, with 7 bases aligning to TRBD1. Germline trimming cut 1 base from V and 3 bases from J; bases unmatched to any gene: 5. The CDR3 length is 15 residues. Germline V CDR1 and CDR2: MGHRA, YSYEKL. CDR3 nucleotide sequence: TGCGCCAGCAGCCAAGTGAGAACAGGGGACTATGGCTACACCTTC. Its translation: CASSQVRTGDYGYTF.

The V call is TRBV7-2, the J call TRBJ1-1; 11 bases fit TRBD1. Germline CDR1 and CDR2: SGHTA and FQGNSA. The J segment lost 4 bases and the V segment lost 5 bases, leaving 9 bases of the junction unmatched. The CDR3 extends over 16 amino acids. As DNA, the CDR3 is TGTGCCAGCAGCCCCGGACAGGGGGCGCGCGGCACTGAAGCTTTCTTT. The encoded protein is CASSPGQGARGTEAFF.

This rearrangement joins TRBV6-5 to TRBJ1-6; tentatively, D is TRBD1 (5 bases). Trimming removed 4 bases at V and 8 bases at J, with 15 bases between. This CDR3 comprises 15 residues. The germline gives CDR1 MNHEY, CDR2 SVGAGI. This CDR3 is CASSFIQGRDSPLHF. CDR3 bases: TGTGCCAGCAGTTTCATTCAGGGCCGCGATTCACCCCTCCACTTT.

The chain has TRBV27 and TRBJ2-5; TRBD2 matches 12 bases. The ends lost 5 bases at V and 4 bases at J; junction bases unmatched: 5. Germline lookup yields CDR1 MNHEY and CDR2 SMNVEV (reference sequence). CDR3 size: 15 residues. The CDR3: CASSPQTSGRETQYF. Here the CDR3 DNA reads TGTGCCAGCAGTCCCCAGACTAGCGGGAGAGAGACCCAGTACTTC.

This chain joins TRBV19 and TRBJ1-1; D is perhaps TRBD1 (5 bases). This CDR3 contains 16 residues. Germline V gene data show CDR1 as LNHDA and CDR2 as SQIVND (reference sequence). The V end was cut by 3 bases, the J end by 0 bases, with 14 bases between. The CDR3 nucleotides are TGTGCCAGTAGTATGATAAGGGGCTGGATGAACACTGAAGCTTTCTTT. Protein sequence: CASSMIRGWMNTEAFF.

The J gene is TRBJ2-2, the V gene TRBV6-4; TRBD2 matches 10 bases. Germline lookup yields CDR1 MRHNA and CDR2 SNTAGT. V shed 3 bases, J shed 3 bases, and the junction held 10 bases outside the gene matches. The CDR3 loop spans 18 amino acids. The CDR3 DNA follows: TGTGCCAGCAGTGAGGTCCTGGGGACTAGCGTTCACACCGGGGAGCTGTTTTTT. Translating gives CASSEVLGTSVHTGELFF.